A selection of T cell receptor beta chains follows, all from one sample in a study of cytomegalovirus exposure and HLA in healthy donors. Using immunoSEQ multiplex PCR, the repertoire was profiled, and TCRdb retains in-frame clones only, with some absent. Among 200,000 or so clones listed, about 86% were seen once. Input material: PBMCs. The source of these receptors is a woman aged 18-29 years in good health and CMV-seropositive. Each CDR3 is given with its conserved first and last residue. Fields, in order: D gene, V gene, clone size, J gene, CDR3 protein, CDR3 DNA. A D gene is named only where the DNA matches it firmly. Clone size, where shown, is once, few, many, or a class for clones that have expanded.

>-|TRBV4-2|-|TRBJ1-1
CASSLLREATEAFF
TGTGCCAGCAGCCTTCTAAGGGAGGCCACTGAAGCTTTCTTT
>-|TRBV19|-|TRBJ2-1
CASRGAGALQFF
TGTGCCAGTAGGGGGGCAGGGGCCCTTCAGTTCTTC
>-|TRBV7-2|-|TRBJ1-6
CASSEQGLTDSPLHF
TGTGCCAGCAGCGAACAGGGTCTCACGGATTCACCCCTCCACTTT
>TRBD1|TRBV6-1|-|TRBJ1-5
CASTPTGGGNQPQHF
TGTGCCAGCACCCCGACAGGGGGCGGAAATCAGCCCCAGCATTTT
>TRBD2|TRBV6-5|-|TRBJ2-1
CASSRTSGGANEQFF
TGTGCCAGCAGCCGGACTAGCGGGGGGGCTAATGAGCAGTTCTTC
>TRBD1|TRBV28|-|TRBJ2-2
CASSSPGQKLYGELFF
TGTGCCAGCAGTTCTCCGGGACAGAAACTATACGGGGAGCTGTTTTTT
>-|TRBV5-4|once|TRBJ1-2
CASSSADYYGYTF
TGTGCCAGCAGCTCGGCAGACTACTATGGCTACACCTTC
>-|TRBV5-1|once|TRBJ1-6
CASSLEALSAYNSPLHF
TGCGCCAGCAGCTTGGAAGCCCTGAGCGCCTATAATTCACCCCTCCACTTT
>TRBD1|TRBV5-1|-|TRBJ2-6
CASKEGGAAGANVLTF
TGCGCCAGCAAGGAAGGGGGCGCGGCTGGGGCCAACGTCCTGACTTTC
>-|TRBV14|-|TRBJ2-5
CASSHGDQETQYF
TGTGCCAGCAGCCACGGTGACCAAGAGACCCAGTACTTC
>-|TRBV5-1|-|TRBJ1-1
CASSLHSGAEAFF
TGTGCCAGCAGCTTGCACTCAGGGGCTGAAGCTTTCTTT
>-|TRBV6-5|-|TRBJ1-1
CASFGGGINTEAFF
TGTGCCAGCTTCGGGGGGGGGATTAACACTGAAGCTTTCTTT
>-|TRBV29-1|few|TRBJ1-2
CSVEARGLWAAGYTF
TGCAGCGTTGAAGCAAGGGGCCTTTGGGCTGCAGGCTACACCTTC
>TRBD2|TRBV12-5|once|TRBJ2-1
CASGLVSVREGAFHNEQFF
TGTGCTAGTGGTTTGGTATCGGTGAGGGAGGGAGCTTTCCACAATGAGCAGTTCTTC
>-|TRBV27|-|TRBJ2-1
CASSFLVAGTYNEQFF
TGTGCCAGCAGTTTTCTGGTTGCAGGGACCTACAATGAGCAGTTCTTC
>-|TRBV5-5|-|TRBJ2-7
CASSSGQSYEQYF
TGTGCCAGCAGCTCAGGACAGAGCTACGAGCAGTACTTC
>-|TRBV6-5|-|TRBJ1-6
CASSYSIKPGPPLHF
TGTGCCAGCAGTTACTCTATAAAACCAGGGCCACCCCTCCACTTT
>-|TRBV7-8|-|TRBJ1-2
CASSSGASNYGYTF
TGTGCCAGCAGCTCAGGGGCTTCTAACTATGGCTACACCTTC
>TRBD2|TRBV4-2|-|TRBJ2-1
CASSQDSSGGYNEQFF
TGTGCCAGCAGCCAAGATTCTAGCGGGGGATACAATGAGCAGTTCTTC
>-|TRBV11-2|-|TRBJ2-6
CASSSVFGSGANGLTF
TGTGCCAGCAGCTCAGTTTTCGGGTCTGGGGCCAACGGCCTGACTTTC
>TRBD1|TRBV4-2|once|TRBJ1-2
CASSPTLLNRGHGYTF
TGTGCCAGCAGCCCTACTCTACTGAACAGGGGGCATGGCTACACCTTC
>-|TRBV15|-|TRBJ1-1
CATSRGGRDTEAFF
TGTGCCACCAGCAGAGGCGGCAGGGACACTGAAGCTTTCTTT
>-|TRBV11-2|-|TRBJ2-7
CASSLDMSGWSQREQYF
TGTGCCAGCAGCTTAGATATGAGCGGATGGAGTCAGCGGGAGCAGTACTTC
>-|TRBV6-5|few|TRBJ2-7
CASSYQGAKPTYEQYF
TGTGCCAGCAGTTACCAAGGGGCAAAACCGACCTACGAGCAGTACTTC
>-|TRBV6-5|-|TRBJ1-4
CAGSPSGGAGEKLFF
TGTGCCGGCAGTCCTTCGGGGGGCGCGGGTGAAAAACTGTTTTTT
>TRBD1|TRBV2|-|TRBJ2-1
CAMGQTYNEQFF
TGTGCCATGGGACAGACCTACAATGAACAGTTCTTC
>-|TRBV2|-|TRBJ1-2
CASTWTDTYAF
TGTGCCAGCACTTGGACAGACACCTACGCCTTC
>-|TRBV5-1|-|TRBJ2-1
CASSFHSRVYNEQFF
TGCGCCAGCAGCTTCCATTCCAGGGTCTACAATGAGCAGTTCTTC
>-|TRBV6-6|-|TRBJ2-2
CASRPLGGADTGELFF
TGTGCCAGCAGGCCCCTTGGGGGGGCCGACACCGGGGAGCTGTTTTTT
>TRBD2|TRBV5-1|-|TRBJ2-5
CASSFGPHSGGAETQYF
TGCGCCAGCAGCTTTGGTCCACATAGCGGGGGGGCGGAGACCCAGTACTTC
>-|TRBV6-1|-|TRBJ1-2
CASSEEVRAIFYGYTF
TGTGCCAGCAGTGAAGAAGTGAGGGCTATCTTCTATGGCTACACCTTC
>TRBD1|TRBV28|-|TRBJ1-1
CASSLVGTGVGEAFF
TGTGCCAGCAGTTTAGTCGGGACAGGGGTGGGGGAAGCTTTCTTT
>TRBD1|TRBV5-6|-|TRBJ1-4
CASSLQGADEKLFF
TGTGCCAGCAGCTTGCAGGGGGCGGATGAAAAACTGTTTTTT
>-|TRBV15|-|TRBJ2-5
CATSRIEEQTQYF
TGTGCCACCAGCAGGATAGAGGAACAGACCCAGTACTTC
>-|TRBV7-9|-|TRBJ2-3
CASSARARGTTDTQYF
TGTGCCAGCAGCGCGAGGGCCCGGGGGACCACAGATACGCAGTATTTT